The source of this T cell receptor (beta chain) is a study of blood T cell repertoires in COVID-19. Looking at the study overall: The United States, Italy and Spain supplied acute and convalescent COVID-19 samples. The cDNA or gDNA used as material had been derived from T cells, B-cell-depleted T cells, or PBMCs.

The repertoire was sequenced with immunoSEQ multiplex PCR; TCRdb's copy has only in-frame clones and lacks some. The table has 200,000 to 250,000 clones, about 87% seen once; the top ten hold under 3.5%. V lost 6 bases and J lost 5; bases outside the gene matches: 12. CDR3 length: 16 residues. Germline V gene sequence: CDR1 LGHNA, CDR2 YNFKEQ. The chain has TRBV4-2 and TRBJ2-5; 10 bases align to TRBD2. The TCR was taken from a young man with COVID-19, enrolled during active disease. The specimen sequenced was peripheral blood. This CDR3 reads CASSPRGSGGEETQYF. The CDR3 DNA reads as TGTGCCAGCAGTCCCCGGGGGAGCGGGGGGGAGGAGACCCAGTACTTC.